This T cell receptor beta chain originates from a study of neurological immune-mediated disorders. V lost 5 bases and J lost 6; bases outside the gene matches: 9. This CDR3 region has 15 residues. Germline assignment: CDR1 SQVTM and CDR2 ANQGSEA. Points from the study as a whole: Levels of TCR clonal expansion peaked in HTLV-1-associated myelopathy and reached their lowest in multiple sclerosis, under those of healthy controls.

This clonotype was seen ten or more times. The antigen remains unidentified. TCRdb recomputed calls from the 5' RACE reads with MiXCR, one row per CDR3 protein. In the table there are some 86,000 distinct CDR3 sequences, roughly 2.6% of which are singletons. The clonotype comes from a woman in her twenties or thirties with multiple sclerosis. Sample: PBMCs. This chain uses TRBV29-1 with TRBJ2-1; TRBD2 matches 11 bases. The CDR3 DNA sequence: TGCAGCGTTCCTGCCCTAGCGGGAGGTTTCAATGAGCAGTTCTTC. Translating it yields CSVPALAGGFNEQFF.